A single sample gave rise to the 13 T cell receptor beta chains below, sequenced in a study of neurological immune-mediated disorders. TCRdb redid the calling of the 5' RACE reads with MiXCR, one entry per CDR3 protein. The data show roughly 30,000 distinct CDR3 sequences, about 6.9% seen once. Sequencing was performed on PBMCs. Receptors originate from a woman in her forties or fifties in good health.

This clonotype came up many times. The V gene is TRBV28, the J gene TRBJ2-1; D possibly uses TRBD1 or TRBD2 (6 bases each). The CDR3 consists of 12 residues. CDR1 MDHEN and CDR2 SYDVKM come from the germline V gene. With 6 bases removed from V and 8 bases from J, the gap between germline ends came to 11 bases. Here the CDR3 reads CASSGGWDEQFF. The CDR3 DNA is TGTGCCAGCAGCGGGGGCTGGGATGAGCAGTTCTTC.

This clonotype was observed many times. The V call is TRBV7-2, the J call TRBJ2-7; 9 bases are a match to TRBD1. This CDR3 is built from 15 residues. Germline V CDR1 and CDR2: SGHTA, FQGNSA. J gave up 3 bases and V 4 bases, and 7 bases lay outside the gene matches. CDR3 DNA sequence: TGTGCCAGCAGCTCTCAGGGACAGGGAGGCTACGAGCAGTACTTC. Translation gives CASSSQGQGGYEQYF.

In its sample, this clonotype was seen many times. V is TRBV20-1 and J is TRBJ1-6; no firm D call. Germline lookup yields CDR1 DFQATT and CDR2 SNEGSKA (reference sequence). The CDR3 consists of 12 residues. Trimming took off 3 bases at V and 9 bases at J, with 9 bases between the two ends. The CDR3 loop is CSAREALSPLHF. Written as DNA, the CDR3 is TGCAGTGCTAGGGAAGCGCTTTCACCCCTCCACTTT.

This clonotype was seen ten or more times. V gene TRBV20-1 combines with J gene TRBJ2-7; 12 bases match TRBD2. The junction had 6 bases not matched to a gene; V was cut back by 4 bases and J by 2 bases. Germline lookup yields CDR1 DFQATT and CDR2 SNEGSKA (reference sequence). This CDR3 has 15 amino acids. For the CDR3, the DNA is TGCAGTGCTATTAATGGACTAGCGGGAACCTACGAGCAGTACTTC. The encoded protein is CSAINGLAGTYEQYF.

This clonotype was recorded many times. The chain recombines TRBV6-6 with TRBJ1-4; D perhaps matches TRBD1 (6 bases). Germline CDR1 and CDR2: MNHNY and SVGAGI (reference sequence). The length of the CDR3 is 14 residues. With 6 bases removed from V and 8 bases from J, the gap between germline ends came to 16 bases. CDR3: CASSEGQLREKLFF. The CDR3 coding sequence is TGTGCCAGCAGCGAAGGACAGCTCCGAGAAAAACTGTTTTTT.

The table lists this clonotype with many counts. J is TRBJ2-7 and V is TRBV12-5; maybe TRBD1 (5 bases). Trimming removed 6 bases from V and 7 bases from J, with 19 bases in between. Germline lookup yields CDR1 LGHNT and CDR2 FRNRAP. CDR3 length: 14 amino acids. DNA of the CDR3: TGTGCTAGTGGGGTGGGCGACAGCCCCTGGGAGCAGTACTTC. Translating gives CASGVGDSPWEQYF.

Many counts were recorded for this clonotype. V and J are TRBV7-9 and TRBJ2-3, with D tentatively TRBD1 (5 bases). Germline lookup yields CDR1 SEHNR and CDR2 FQNEAQ (reference sequence). The CDR3 consists of 16 residues. The V end lost 4 bases, the J end lost 8 bases, and 22 bases lay between the germline ends. The CDR3 protein is CASSSTGTFSIGTQYF. The DNA for the CDR3 is TGTGCCAGCAGCTCTACAGGTACTTTTAGCATCGGTACGCAGTATTTT. The full variable domain, rest sourced from reference TRBV7-9 and TRBJ2-3, is DTGVSQNPRHKITKRGQNVTFRCDPISEHNRLYWYRQTLGQGPEFLTYFQNEAQLEKSRLLSDRFSAERPKGSFSTLEIQRTEQGDSAMYLCASSSTGTFSIGTQYFGPGTRLTVL.

V gene TRBV11-2 combines with J gene TRBJ2-2, with 10 bases lining up with TRBD1. The ends lost 4 bases at V and 0 bases at J; junction bases unmatched: 11. This CDR3 spans 19 amino acids. The germline V gene has CDR1 SGHAT and CDR2 FQNNGV. CDR3 in amino acids: CASSSHFGTGAANTGELFF. The CDR3 DNA sequence: TGTGCCAGCAGCTCACACTTCGGGACAGGGGCTGCGAACACCGGGGAGCTGTTTTTT.

This clonotype was observed many times. The chain uses TRBV20-1 and TRBJ2-7; D is undetermined. The CDR3 is 13 amino acids. V was clipped by 6 bases and J by 0 bases, with 12 bases between them. Germline-derived CDR1 and CDR2 are DFQATT and SNEGSKA (reference sequence). CDR3 amino acids: CSAPFQGSYEQYF. CDR3 coding DNA: TGCAGTGCCCCTTTTCAAGGCTCCTACGAGCAGTACTTC.

This clonotype was counted ten times or more. This chain joins TRBV6-1 and TRBJ1-5, with D possibly TRBD1 on 6 matching bases. Trimming stripped 7 bases from V and 7 bases from J, with 17 bases between. Germline V gene data show CDR1 as MNHNS and CDR2 as SASEGT. The CDR3 length is 14 residues. The CDR3 bases are TGTGCCAGCACCCCCGGGGGGGGCAGACAGCCCCAGCATTTT. This translates into CASTPGGGRQPQHF.

This clonotype has ten or more counts. This chain links TRBV7-9 with TRBJ2-5, with D uncertain. The V and J ends lost 4 bases and 4 bases respectively, with 7 bases between them. This CDR3 region has 12 residues. CDR1 SEHNR and CDR2 FQNEAQ come from the germline V gene (reference sequence). The CDR3 here is CASSSNAETQYF. The CDR3 coding sequence is TGTGCCAGCAGCTCAAACGCAGAGACCCAGTACTTC.

This clonotype was recorded many times. This chain links TRBV3-1 with TRBJ2-7; TRBD1 matches 7 bases. The junction had 5 bases not matched to a gene; V was cut back by 1 base and J by 5 bases. The germline gives CDR1 LGHDT, CDR2 YNNKEL (reference sequence). The CDR3 is 14 residues long. The chain's CDR3 is CASSQAKGAHEQYF. CDR3 coding DNA: TGTGCCAGCAGCCAAGCGAAGGGGGCACACGAGCAGTACTTC.

The sample holds many counts of this clonotype. This chain joins TRBV7-9 and TRBJ1-2, with D perhaps TRBD1 (5 bases). The germline V gene has CDR1 SEHNR and CDR2 FQNEAQ (reference sequence). V was clipped by 7 bases and J by 6 bases, with 18 bases between them. This CDR3 is built from 14 residues. The CDR3 DNA follows: TGTGCCAGCACTACGACCCAGGGAGTGGATGGCTACACCTTC. Translating gives CASTTTQGVDGYTF.